This passage covers 15 T cell receptor beta chains from one sample sequenced in a study of T-cell memory formation after mild COVID-19. TCRdb independently ran MiXCR on the 5' RACE reads; one entry per CDR3 protein. The profile covers roughly 380,000 distinct CDR3 sequences, with 25% to 30% appearing a single time and approximately 13% taken by the ten largest. Sequenced material: PBMCs or a T cell subset sorted from them (not recorded which). All receptors derive from an adult woman who had mild COVID-19 (a few samples of this study predate the infection). Cell type and time point are not known.

The rearrangement uses TRBV5-1 and TRBJ2-3; D not certain. There are 13 residues in the CDR3. Germline V gene data show CDR1 as SGHRS and CDR2 as YFSETQ. Trimming removed 3 bases at V and 2 bases at J, with 7 bases between. The CDR3: CASSWQNTDTQYF. CDR3 sequence (DNA): TGCGCCAGCAGCTGGCAGAACACAGATACGCAGTATTTT.

The gene calls are TRBV5-1 and TRBJ2-7; D not resolved. The germline V and J ends were trimmed by 3 bases and 5 bases, with 15 bases remaining between them. Germline-derived CDR1 and CDR2 are SGHRS and YFSETQ. The CDR3 length is 14 residues. The CDR3 reads CASSSQSPQDEQYF. In DNA, the CDR3 is TGCGCCAGCAGCTCACAATCCCCCCAGGACGAGCAGTACTTC.

This clonotype was observed a handful of times. The CDR3 spells CASSPSIGQGPIYGYTF. CDR3 in DNA: TGTGCCAGCAGTCCTTCCATCGGACAGGGGCCGATCTATGGCTACACCTTC. This sequence joins TRBV12-3 or TRBV12-4 and TRBJ1-2; 9 nucleotides match TRBD1. The junction had 14 bases not matched to a gene; V was cut back by 5 bases and J by 4 bases. This CDR3 spans 17 amino acids.

The chain has TRBV9 and TRBJ1-3; D might be TRBD1 (6 bases). The CDR3 consists of 15 residues. The ends were cut back, 3 bases at V and 0 bases at J, with 10 bases in the middle. Germline V gene sequence: CDR1 SGDLS, CDR2 YYNGEE. CDR3 DNA: TGTGCCAGCAGCGCACAGGGACACTCTGGAAACACCATATATTTT. It codes for CASSAQGHSGNTIYF. The full variable domain, its missing parts supplied by reference TRBV9 and TRBJ1-3, is DSGVTQTPKHLITATGQRVTLRCSPRSGDLSVYWYQQSLDQGLQFLIQYYNGEERAKGNILERFSAQQFPDLHSELNLSSLELGDSALYFCASSAQGHSGNTIYFGEGSWLTVV.

V is TRBV12-3 or TRBV12-4 and J is TRBJ1-2; possibly TRBD1 for D (5 bases). The CDR3 is 15 amino acids. Trimming pared 5 bases from V and 6 bases from J, leaving 19 bases between. As DNA, the CDR3 is TGTGCCAGCAGTGTAACCCAGGGAGGAAGGAATGGCTACACCTTC. Its protein is CASSVTQGGRNGYTF.

The chain recombines TRBV7-9 with TRBJ1-1; possible D gene TRBD1, 5 bases. Trimming shortened V by 0 bases and J by 8 bases, and 13 bases separated the two germline ends. The CDR3 is made up of 14 amino acids. CDR1 and CDR2 from the germline V gene are SEHNR and FQNEAQ (reference sequence). Here the CDR3 reads CASSLAQTVGEAFF. The CDR3 nucleotides are TGTGCCAGCAGCTTAGCCCAGACAGTGGGAGAAGCTTTCTTT.

The chain joins TRBV19 to TRBJ1-1, with unresolved D. The CDR3 has 14 residues. The germline V gene encodes CDR1 LNHDA and CDR2 SQIVND (reference sequence). V was trimmed by 1 base and J by 1 base, leaving 7 bases between them. The CDR3 DNA is TGTGCCAGTAGTATAGCCCGGGGGAACACTGAAGCTTTCTTT. Encoded protein: CASSIARGNTEAFF.

This clonotype occurred a few times. The chain uses TRBV3-1 and TRBJ2-3, with D tentatively TRBD1 or TRBD2 (5 bases each). Between the trimmed V and J ends, which lost 4 bases and 4 bases, there was a span of 12 bases. This CDR3 comprises 14 residues. From germline, CDR1 is LGHDT and CDR2 YNNKEL (reference sequence). CDR3 in amino acids: CASSLLLGPDTQYF. DNA of the CDR3: TGTGCCAGCAGCCTTCTTTTGGGACCAGATACGCAGTATTTT.

This clonotype was seen just once. This rearrangement joins TRBV19 to TRBJ1-1; D unresolved. CDR1 and CDR2 from the germline V gene are LNHDA and SQIVND (reference sequence). This CDR3 region has 14 residues. V gave up 7 bases and J gave up 9 bases, with 21 bases separating them. As DNA, the CDR3 is TGTGCCAGTAAAACGGGAGAGGTGGAGAAAAAAGCTTTCTTT. This encodes CASKTGEVEKKAFF.

This rearrangement joins TRBV5-1 to TRBJ2-7, with 10 bases identical to TRBD1. Losses at the gene ends were 3 bases for V and 2 bases for J; bases not matched to a gene: 5. CDR1 is SGHRS and CDR2 is YFSETQ in the germline V gene. This CDR3 contains 15 residues. The CDR3, as DNA: TGCGCCAGCAGCTCTCATGGGACAGGGGCCTACGAGCAGTACTTC. This codes for CASSSHGTGAYEQYF. Together with reference TRBV5-1 and TRBJ2-7, the CDR3 gives the full variable domain: KAGVTQTPRYLIKTRGQQVTLSCSPISGHRSVSWYQQTPGQGLQFLFEYFSETQRNKGNFPGRFSGRQFSNSRSEMNVSTLELGDSALYLCASSSHGTGAYEQYFGPGTRLTVT.

The genes are TRBV9 and TRBJ2-7; 11 bases are a match to TRBD2. The CDR3 is 15 residues long. Losses at the gene ends were 3 bases for V and 0 bases for J; bases not matched to a gene: 2. CDR1 and CDR2 (germline): SGDLS, YYNGEE. The CDR3 protein is CASSGTSGGSYEQYF. The CDR3 region has the DNA TGTGCCAGCAGCGGAACTAGCGGGGGCTCCTACGAGCAGTACTTC.

The chain joins TRBV9 to TRBJ2-2; no reliable D call. Germline CDR1 is SGDLS and CDR2 is YYNGEE. The CDR3 is 13 residues long. V lost 0 bases and J lost 5, with 5 bases in between. The CDR3 region has the DNA TGTGCCAGCAGCGTAGAGCAAACCGGGGAGCTGTTTTTT. Its protein is CASSVEQTGELFF.

V usage is TRBV7-2 and J usage is TRBJ2-3; D remains ambiguous. V lost 4 bases and J lost 3, with 8 bases in between. The length of the CDR3 is 13 residues. Germline CDR1 is SGHTA and CDR2 is FQGNSA. The CDR3 DNA sequence: TGTGCCAGCAGCTCGCAGAGAACAGATACGCAGTATTTT. Its translation is CASSSQRTDTQYF. The full variable domain, with the rest looked up from reference TRBV7-2 and TRBJ2-3, is GAGVSQSPSNKVTEKGKDVELRCDPISGHTALYWYRQSLGQGLEFLIYFQGNSAPDKSGLPSDRFSAERTGGSVSTLTIQRTQQEDSAVYLCASSSQRTDTQYFGPGTRLTVL.

The V gene is TRBV19, the J gene TRBJ2-2; D tentatively reads TRBD1 or TRBD2 (6 bases each). Looked up from germline, CDR1 is LNHDA and CDR2 is SQIVND (reference sequence). Trimming removed 0 bases at V and 1 base at J, with 12 bases between. This CDR3 is built from 17 residues. The chain's CDR3 is CASSIEGGHMNTGELFF. CDR3 nucleotides: TGTGCCAGTAGTATAGAGGGGGGACATATGAACACCGGGGAGCTGTTTTTT. The full variable domain, with the rest looked up from reference TRBV19 and TRBJ2-2, is DGGITQSPKYLFRKEGQNVTLSCEQNLNHDAMYWYRQDPGQGLRLIYYSQIVNDFQKGDIAEGYSVSREKKESFPLTVTSAQKNPTAFYLCASSIEGGHMNTGELFFGEGSRLTVL.

The rearrangement uses TRBV7-9 and TRBJ2-1; no clear D. This CDR3 has 12 amino acids. Between the trimmed V and J ends, which lost 0 bases and 9 bases, there was a span of 6 bases. Germline assignment: CDR1 SEHNR and CDR2 FQNEAQ (reference sequence). Here the CDR3 DNA reads TGTGCCAGCAGCTTAGCCCCGGGTGAGCAGTTCTTC. Translation: CASSLAPGEQFF.